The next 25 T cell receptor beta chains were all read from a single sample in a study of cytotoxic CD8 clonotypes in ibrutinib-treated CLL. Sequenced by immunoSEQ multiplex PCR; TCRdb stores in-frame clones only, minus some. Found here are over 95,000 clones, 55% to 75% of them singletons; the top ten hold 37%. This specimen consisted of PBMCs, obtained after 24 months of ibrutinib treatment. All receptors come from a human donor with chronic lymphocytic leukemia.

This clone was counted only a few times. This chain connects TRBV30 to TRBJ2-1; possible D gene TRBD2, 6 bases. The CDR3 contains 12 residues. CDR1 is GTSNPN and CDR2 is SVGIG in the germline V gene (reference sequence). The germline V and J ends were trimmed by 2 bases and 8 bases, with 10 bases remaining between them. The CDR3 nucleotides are TGTGCCTGGAGTCCAGGAGGGGATGAGCAGTTCTTC. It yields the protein CAWSPGGDEQFF.

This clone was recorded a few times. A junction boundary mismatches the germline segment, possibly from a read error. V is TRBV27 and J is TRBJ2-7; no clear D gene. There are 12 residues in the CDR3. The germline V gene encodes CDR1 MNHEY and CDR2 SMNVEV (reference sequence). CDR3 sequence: CASSPPYKRTPF. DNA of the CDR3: TGTGCCAGCAGTCCCCCTTACAAGCGAACTCCCTTC.

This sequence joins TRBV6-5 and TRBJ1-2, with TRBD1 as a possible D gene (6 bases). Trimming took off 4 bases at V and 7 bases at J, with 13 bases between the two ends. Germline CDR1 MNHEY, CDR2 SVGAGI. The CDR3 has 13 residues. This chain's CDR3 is CASSFVRGGGYTF. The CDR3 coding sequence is TGTGCCAGCAGTTTCGTCAGGGGAGGTGGCTACACCTTC.

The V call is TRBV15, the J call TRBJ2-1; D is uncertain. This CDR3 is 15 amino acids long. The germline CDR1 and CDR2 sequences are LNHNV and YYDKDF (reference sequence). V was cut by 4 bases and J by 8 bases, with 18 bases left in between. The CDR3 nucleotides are TGTGCCACCAGCACAAGCACCGCCCCCTGGGATGAGCAGTTCTTC. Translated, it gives CATSTSTAPWDEQFF. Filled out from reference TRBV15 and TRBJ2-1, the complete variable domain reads DAMVIQNPRYQVTQFGKPVTLSCSQTLNHNVMYWYQQKSSQAPKLLFHYYDKDFNNEADTPDNFQSRRPNTSFCFLDIRSPGLGDTAMYLCATSTSTAPWDEQFFGPGTRLTVL.

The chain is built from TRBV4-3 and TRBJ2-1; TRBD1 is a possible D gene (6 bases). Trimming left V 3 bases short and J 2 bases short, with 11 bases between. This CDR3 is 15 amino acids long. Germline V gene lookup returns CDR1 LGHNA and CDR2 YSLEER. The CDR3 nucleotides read TGCGCCAGCAGCCAGCCGGGACACACCTACAATGAGCAGTTCTTC. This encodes CASSQPGHTYNEQFF.

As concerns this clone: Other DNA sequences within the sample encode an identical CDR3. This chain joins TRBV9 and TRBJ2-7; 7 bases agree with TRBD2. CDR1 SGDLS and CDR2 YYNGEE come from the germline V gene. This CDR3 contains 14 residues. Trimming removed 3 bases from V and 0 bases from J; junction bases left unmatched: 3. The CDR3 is CASSAGGSSYEQYF. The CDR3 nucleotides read TGTGCCAGCAGCGCGGGGGGAAGCTCCTACGAGCAGTACTTC. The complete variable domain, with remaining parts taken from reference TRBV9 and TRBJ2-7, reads DSGVTQTPKHLITATGQRVTLRCSPRSGDLSVYWYQQSLDQGLQFLIQYYNGEERAKGNILERFSAQQFPDLHSELNLSSLELGDSALYFCASSAGGSSYEQYFGPGTRLTVT.

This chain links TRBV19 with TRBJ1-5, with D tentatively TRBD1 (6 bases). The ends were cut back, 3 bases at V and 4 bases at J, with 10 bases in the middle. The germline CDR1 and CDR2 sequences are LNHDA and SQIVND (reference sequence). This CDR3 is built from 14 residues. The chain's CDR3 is CASSIQQGNQPQHF. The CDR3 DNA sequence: TGTGCCAGTAGTATTCAACAGGGAAATCAGCCCCAGCATTTT.

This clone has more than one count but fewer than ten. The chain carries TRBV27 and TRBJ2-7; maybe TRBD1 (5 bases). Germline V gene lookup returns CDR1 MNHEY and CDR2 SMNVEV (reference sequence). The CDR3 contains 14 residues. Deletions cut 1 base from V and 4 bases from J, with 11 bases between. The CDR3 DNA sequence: TGTGCCAGCAGTTTATTCCGTGGGGCTTACGAGCAGTACTTC. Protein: CASSLFRGAYEQYF.

The CDR3 sequence: CASSPGTGDYNEQFF. The CDR3 DNA reads TGTGCCAGCAGTCCAGGGACAGGGGACTACAATGAGCAGTTCTTC. The chain combines TRBV28 with TRBJ2-1, with TRBD1 identical over 10 bases. The CDR3 is made up of 15 amino acids. From germline, CDR1 is MDHEN and CDR2 SYDVKM. J was trimmed by 3 bases and V by 5 bases; bases with no gene match: 4.

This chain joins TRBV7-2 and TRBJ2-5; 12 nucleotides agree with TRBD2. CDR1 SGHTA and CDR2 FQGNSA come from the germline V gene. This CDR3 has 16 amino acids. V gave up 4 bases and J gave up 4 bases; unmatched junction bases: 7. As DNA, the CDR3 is TGTGCCAGCAGCTATTCTAGCGGGGGGGTGATAGAGACCCAGTACTTC. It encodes CASSYSSGGVIETQYF.

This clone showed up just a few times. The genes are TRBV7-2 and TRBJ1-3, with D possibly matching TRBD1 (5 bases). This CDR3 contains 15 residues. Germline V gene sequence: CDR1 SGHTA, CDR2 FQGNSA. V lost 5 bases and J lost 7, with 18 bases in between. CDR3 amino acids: CASSLDSLTQNTIYF. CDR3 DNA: TGTGCCAGCAGCCTAGACAGCCTCACTCAGAACACCATATATTTT.

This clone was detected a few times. In nucleotides, the CDR3 is TGTGCCAGCAAGCTTACTGGAGCCTACGAGCAGTACTTC. Translation: CASKLTGAYEQYF. This chain uses TRBV6-1 with TRBJ2-7, with D unclear. This CDR3 spans 13 amino acids. Per the germline V gene, CDR1 is MNHNS and CDR2 is SASEGT. Trimming took 7 bases from V and 2 from J, leaving 12 bases between them.

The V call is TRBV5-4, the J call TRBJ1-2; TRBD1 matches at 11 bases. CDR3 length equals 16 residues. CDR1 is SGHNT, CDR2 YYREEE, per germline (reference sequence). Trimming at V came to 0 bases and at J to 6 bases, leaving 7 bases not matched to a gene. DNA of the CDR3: TGTGCCAGCAGCTTGGCCCAGAGGACAGGGGGCGATGGCTACACCTTC. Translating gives CASSLAQRTGGDGYTF.

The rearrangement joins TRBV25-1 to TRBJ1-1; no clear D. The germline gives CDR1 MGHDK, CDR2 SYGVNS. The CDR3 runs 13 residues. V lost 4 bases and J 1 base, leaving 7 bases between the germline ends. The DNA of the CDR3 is TGTGCCAGCAGTGCAGTCGGGAACACTGAAGCTTTCTTT. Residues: CASSAVGNTEAFF.

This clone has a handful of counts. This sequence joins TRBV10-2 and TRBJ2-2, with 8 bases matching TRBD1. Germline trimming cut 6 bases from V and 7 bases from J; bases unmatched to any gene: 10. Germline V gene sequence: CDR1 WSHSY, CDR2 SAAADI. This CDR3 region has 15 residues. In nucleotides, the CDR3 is TGCGCCAGCAGGACTCAGGGGGCGCAATTCGGGGAGCTGTTTTTT. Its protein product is CASRTQGAQFGELFF.

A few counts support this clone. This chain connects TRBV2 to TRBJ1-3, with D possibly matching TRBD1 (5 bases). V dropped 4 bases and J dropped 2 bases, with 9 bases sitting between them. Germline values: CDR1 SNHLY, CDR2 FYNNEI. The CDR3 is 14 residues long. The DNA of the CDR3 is TGTGCCAGCAGTGGGGGGGTTCCTGGAAACACCATATATTTT. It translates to CASSGGVPGNTIYF.

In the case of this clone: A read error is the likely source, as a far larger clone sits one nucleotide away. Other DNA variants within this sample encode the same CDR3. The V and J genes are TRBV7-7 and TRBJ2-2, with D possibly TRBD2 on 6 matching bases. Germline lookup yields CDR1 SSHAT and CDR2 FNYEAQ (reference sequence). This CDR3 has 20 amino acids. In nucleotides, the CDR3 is TGTGCTAGCAGCTTAGCGGCCGGGACCCCTCGATTCCGCGACATCGGGGAGCTGTTTTTT. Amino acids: CASSLAAGTPRFRDIGELFF. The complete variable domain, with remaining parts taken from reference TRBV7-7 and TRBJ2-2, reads GAGVSQSPRYKVTKRGQDVTLRCDPISSHATLYWYQQALGQGPEFLTYFNYEAQPDKSGLPSDRFSAERPEGSISTLTIQRTEQRDSAMYRCASSLAAGTPRFRDIGELFFGEGSRLTVL.

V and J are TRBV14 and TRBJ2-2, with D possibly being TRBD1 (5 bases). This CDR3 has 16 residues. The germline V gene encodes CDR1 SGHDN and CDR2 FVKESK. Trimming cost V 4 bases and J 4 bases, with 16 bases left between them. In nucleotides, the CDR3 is TGTGCCAGCAGCCCTCTGCCAGGGCTAGGCACCGGGGAGCTGTTTTTT. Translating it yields CASSPLPGLGTGELFF. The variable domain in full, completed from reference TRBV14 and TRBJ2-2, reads EAGVTQFPSHSVIEKGQTVTLRCDPISGHDNLYWYRRVMGKEIKFLLHFVKESKQDESGMPNNRFLAERTGGTYSTLKVQPAELEDSGVYFCASSPLPGLGTGELFFGEGSRLTVL.

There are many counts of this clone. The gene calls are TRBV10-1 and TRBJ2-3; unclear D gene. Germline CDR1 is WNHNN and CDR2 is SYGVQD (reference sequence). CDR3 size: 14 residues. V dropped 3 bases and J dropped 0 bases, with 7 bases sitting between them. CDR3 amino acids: CASSDAPSTDTQYF. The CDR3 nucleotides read TGCGCCAGCAGTGATGCCCCGAGCACAGATACGCAGTATTTT.

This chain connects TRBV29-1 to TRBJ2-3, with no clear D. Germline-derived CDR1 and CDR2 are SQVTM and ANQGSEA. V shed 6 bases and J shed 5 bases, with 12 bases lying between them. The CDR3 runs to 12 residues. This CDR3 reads CSVLIMGDTQYF. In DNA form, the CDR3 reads TGCAGCGTCCTAATAATGGGAGATACGCAGTATTTT.

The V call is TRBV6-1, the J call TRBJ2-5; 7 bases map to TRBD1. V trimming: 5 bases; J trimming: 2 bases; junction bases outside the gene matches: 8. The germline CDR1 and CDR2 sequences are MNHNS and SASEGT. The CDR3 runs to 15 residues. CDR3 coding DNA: TGTGCCAGCAGTACCGGACAGGCTAGTCAAGAGACCCAGTACTTC. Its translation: CASSTGQASQETQYF.

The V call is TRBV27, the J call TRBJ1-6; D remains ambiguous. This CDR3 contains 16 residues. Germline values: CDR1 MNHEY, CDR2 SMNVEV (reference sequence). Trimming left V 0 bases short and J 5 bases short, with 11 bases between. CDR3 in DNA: TGTGCCAGCAGTTTATCTTTCGGCGCCAATAATTCACCCCTCCACTTT. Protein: CASSLSFGANNSPLHF.

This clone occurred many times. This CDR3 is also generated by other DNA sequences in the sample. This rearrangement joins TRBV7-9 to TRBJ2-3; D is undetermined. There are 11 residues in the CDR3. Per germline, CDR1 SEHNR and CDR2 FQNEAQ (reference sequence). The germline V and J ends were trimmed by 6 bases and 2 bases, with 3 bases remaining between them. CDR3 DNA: TGTGCCAGCAGTTACACAGATACGCAGTATTTT. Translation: CASSYTDTQYF.

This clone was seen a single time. The CDR3 coding sequence is TGTGCCAGATCTGGGGGGGCCACGAACACTGAAGCTTTCTTT. Amino acids: CARSGGATNTEAFF. The chain recombines TRBV21-1 with TRBJ1-1. TRBV21-1 is tagged as a pseudogene. This CDR3 is built from 14 residues.

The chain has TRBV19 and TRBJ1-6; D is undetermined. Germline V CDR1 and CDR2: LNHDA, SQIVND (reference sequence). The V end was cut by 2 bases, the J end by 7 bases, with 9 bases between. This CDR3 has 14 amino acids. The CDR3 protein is CASSIPDRNSPLHF. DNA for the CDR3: TGTGCCAGTAGTATACCAGATCGGAATTCACCCCTCCACTTT. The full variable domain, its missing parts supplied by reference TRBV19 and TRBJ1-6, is DGGITQSPKYLFRKEGQNVTLSCEQNLNHDAMYWYRQDPGQGLRLIYYSQIVNDFQKGDIAEGYSVSREKKESFPLTVTSAQKNPTAFYLCASSIPDRNSPLHFGNGTRLTVT.